This T cell receptor beta chain stems from a study of cytomegalovirus exposure and HLA in healthy donors. The germline V gene encodes CDR1 ENHRY and CDR2 SYGVKD. V trimming: 4 bases; J trimming: 1 base; junction bases outside the gene matches: 3. CDR3 length equals 15 residues. Primers included in the PCR were 60 Vbeta and 13 Jbeta primers. Measured with immunoSEQ multiplex PCR; TCRdb has only the in-frame clones, and not every one. The sample lists tens of thousands of clones, 45% to 55% occurring once. Source material: PBMCs. V is TRBV10-3 and J is TRBJ2-3; 9 bases are shared with TRBD2. This TCR came from a woman between 40 and 55 years old in good health and CMV-seropositive. CDR3 protein: CAISGIAGGTDTQYF. CDR3 coding DNA: TGTGCCATCAGTGGTATAGCGGGGGGCACAGATACGCAGTATTTT.